The 18 T cell receptor beta chains reported below all come from one sample, sequenced in a study of T cell responses to AZD1222 COVID-19 vaccine. Libraries were prepared by immunoSEQ multiplex PCR; TCRdb keeps only in-frame clonotypes and omits some of them. The sample has around 150,000 clones, roughly 86% seen once. Sequenced material: peripheral blood, taken on day 0 of AZD1222 vaccination. The receptors were gathered from an adult in good health.

The rearrangement uses TRBV7-7 and TRBJ2-3; maybe TRBD2 (5 bases). The CDR3 loop spans 14 amino acids. From germline, CDR1 is SSHAT and CDR2 FNYEAQ (reference sequence). Trimming took 5 bases from V and 6 from J, leaving 15 bases between them. The CDR3 DNA reads as TGTGCCAGCAGCCAAGCGGACGGCCGCGATACGCAGTATTTT. The encoded protein is CASSQADGRDTQYF.

The chain uses TRBV30 and TRBJ2-7, with a weak D call TRBD2 (5 bases). Trimming shortened V by 3 bases and J by 2 bases, and 11 bases separated the two germline ends. Germline CDR1 is GTSNPN and CDR2 is SVGIG (reference sequence). The CDR3 covers 13 residues. The CDR3 region is CAWSRGLTYEQYF. CDR3 nucleotides: TGTGCCTGGAGCCGCGGGTTGACCTACGAGCAGTACTTC.

J is TRBJ1-1 and V is TRBV4-3, with D possibly being TRBD1 (5 bases). V was shortened by 1 base and J by 0 bases, with 21 bases between the two germline ends. The CDR3 extends over 19 amino acids. The germline CDR1 and CDR2 sequences are LGHNA and YSLEER. CDR3 in amino acids: CASSQVLQGVVVVNTEAFF. The CDR3 DNA is TGCGCCAGCAGCCAAGTCCTCCAGGGCGTCGTTGTGGTGAACACTGAAGCTTTCTTT.

This clone was found a few times. The V gene is TRBV6-5, the J gene TRBJ2-3; D not certain. V was clipped by 6 bases and J by 5 bases, with 6 bases between them. CDR3 length: 11 residues. Germline CDR1 MNHEY, CDR2 SVGAGI. In DNA, the CDR3 is TGTGCCAGCAGCTTAGGAGATACGCAGTATTTT. This codes for CASSLGDTQYF.

The gene calls are TRBV7-2 and TRBJ1-6; no reliable D call. CDR3 length: 14 residues. Trimming took off 1 base at V and 7 bases at J, with 8 bases between the two ends. The germline V gene has CDR1 SGHTA and CDR2 FQGNSA. This CDR3 reads CASSLVLRNSPLHF. CDR3 sequence (DNA): TGTGCCAGCAGCTTAGTTTTAAGGAATTCACCCCTCCACTTT.

The gene calls are TRBV19 and TRBJ2-6; D ambiguous. The germline V gene encodes CDR1 LNHDA and CDR2 SQIVND (reference sequence). Trimming cost V 2 bases and J 0 bases, with 17 bases left between them. The CDR3 is 19 amino acids. The CDR3 DNA reads TGTGCCAGTAGTATACCACCCAGGAGCACCCACTCTGGGGCCAACGTCCTGACTTTC. Translated, it gives CASSIPPRSTHSGANVLTF.

The CDR3 sequence is CASSLKLGLTNTGELFF. The DNA for the CDR3 is TGCGCCAGCAGCTTGAAGTTAGGACTGACAAACACCGGGGAGCTGTTTTTT. The chain carries TRBV5-1 and TRBJ2-2; D may be TRBD2 (5 bases). The CDR3 contains 17 residues. Trimming took 1 base from V and 2 from J, leaving 15 bases between them. Germline lookup yields CDR1 SGHRS and CDR2 YFSETQ. The variable domain in full, with the rest retrieved from reference TRBV5-1 and TRBJ2-2, is KAGVTQTPRYLIKTRGQQVTLSCSPISGHRSVSWYQQTPGQGLQFLFEYFSETQRNKGNFPGRFSGRQFSNSRSEMNVSTLELGDSALYLCASSLKLGLTNTGELFFGEGSRLTVL.

The gene calls are TRBV7-2 and TRBJ1-1; 9 bases are a match to TRBD1. Trimming removed 5 bases from V and 10 bases from J; junction bases left unmatched: 14. The CDR3 consists of 15 residues. CDR1 and CDR2 from the germline V gene are SGHTA and FQGNSA. The CDR3 sequence is CASSPTGTGSLGAFF. For the CDR3, the DNA is TGTGCCAGCAGCCCCACCGGGACAGGGTCCCTGGGAGCTTTCTTT.

The chain joins TRBV5-6 to TRBJ1-1, with D uncertain. The CDR3 is 16 amino acids. V gave up 1 base and J gave up 0 bases, with 13 bases separating them. Germline CDR1 SGHDT, CDR2 YYEEEE. The CDR3 loop is CASSLRRVFLNTEAFF. In DNA, the CDR3 is TGTGCCAGCAGCTTGAGGCGAGTTTTTTTGAACACTGAAGCTTTCTTT.

Written as DNA, the CDR3 is TGTGCCAGCAGTTTACATGGACAGAACACTGAAGCTTTCTTT. Encoded protein: CASSLHGQNTEAFF. This chain joins TRBV27 and TRBJ1-1; possibly TRBD1 for D (5 bases). The CDR3 is 14 residues long. In germline, CDR1 is MNHEY, CDR2 SMNVEV (reference sequence). V gave up 2 bases and J gave up 1 base, with 8 bases separating them.

The rearrangement links TRBV3-1 (or the pseudogene TRBV3-2) to TRBJ1-1; D is unresolved. CDR1 is LGHDT and CDR2 is YNNKEL in the germline V gene (reference sequence). Trimming shortened V by 1 base and J by 1 base, and 16 bases separated the two germline ends. The CDR3 runs to 17 residues. CDR3 loop: CASSQVGRIEPNTEAFF. The CDR3, as DNA: TGTGCCAGCAGCCAAGTAGGACGGATCGAGCCGAACACTGAAGCTTTCTTT.

The J gene is TRBJ1-2, the V gene TRBV7-2, with a tentative D call TRBD1 (5 bases). The CDR3 totals 16 residues. The V and J ends lost 1 base and 8 bases respectively, with 20 bases between them. Germline loops: CDR1 SGHTA, CDR2 FQGNSA. The CDR3 reads CASSLVMGRAQGGYTF. CDR3 bases: TGTGCCAGCAGCTTAGTAATGGGCAGGGCCCAAGGGGGCTACACCTTC.

This clone has a handful of counts. The chain employs TRBV5-1 and TRBJ2-2; TRBD1 matches at 7 bases. This CDR3 is 15 amino acids long. Germline V gene sequence: CDR1 SGHRS, CDR2 YFSETQ. With V trimmed by 1 base and J by 1 base, 1 base remained unmatched. The CDR3 reads CASSLRTGNTGELFF. The CDR3 DNA sequence: TGCGCCAGCAGCTTGAGGACAGGGAACACCGGGGAGCTGTTTTTT. The full variable domain, its missing parts supplied by reference TRBV5-1 and TRBJ2-2, is KAGVTQTPRYLIKTRGQQVTLSCSPISGHRSVSWYQQTPGQGLQFLFEYFSETQRNKGNFPGRFSGRQFSNSRSEMNVSTLELGDSALYLCASSLRTGNTGELFFGEGSRLTVL.

This clone was seen just once. The chain has TRBV18 and TRBJ1-3; maybe TRBD1 (6 bases). The germline CDR1 and CDR2 sequences are KGHSH and LQKENI. V was shortened by 1 base and J by 2 bases, with 9 bases between the two germline ends. The CDR3 runs to 15 residues. CDR3 DNA: TGTGCCAGCTCACCACAGGGGGTAACTGGAAACACCATATATTTT. Translating it yields CASSPQGVTGNTIYF.

V is TRBV5-5 and J is TRBJ1-5; D remains ambiguous. Germline values: CDR1 SGHKS, CDR2 YYEKEE (reference sequence). This CDR3 has 13 amino acids. The V and J ends lost 0 bases and 6 bases respectively, with 7 bases between them. The CDR3: CASSLDAGQPQHF. CDR3 bases: TGTGCCAGCAGCTTGGATGCCGGTCAGCCCCAGCATTTT.

This sequence joins TRBV6-2 or TRBV6-3 and TRBJ1-4; D is possibly TRBD1 (5 bases). Trimming removed 2 bases at V and 3 bases at J, with 10 bases between. Germline CDR1 is MNHEY and CDR2 is SVGEGT. The CDR3 has 15 amino acids. The CDR3 nucleotides read TGTGCCAGCAGTTACGGGGCGGAGCCTAATGAAAAACTGTTTTTT. Translation: CASSYGAEPNEKLFF.

The chain recombines TRBV2 with TRBJ1-3, with D hard to call. Trimming cost V 1 base and J 3 bases, with 7 bases left between them. The CDR3 covers 14 residues. The germline CDR1 and CDR2 sequences are SNHLY and FYNNEI. CDR3 sequence reads: CASSEGSGGNTIYF. DNA of the CDR3: TGTGCCAGCAGTGAAGGGAGCGGTGGAAACACCATATATTTT.

This chain connects TRBV4-3 to TRBJ2-5, with 9 bases lining up with TRBD1. The junction had 9 bases not matched to a gene; V was cut back by 5 bases and J by 5 bases. The CDR3 has 15 residues. CDR1 LGHNA and CDR2 YSLEER come from the germline V gene. The CDR3 nucleotides read TGCGCCAGCAGCTTCCGGGACAGGGTATATGAGACCCAGTACTTC. Amino acid sequence: CASSFRDRVYETQYF.